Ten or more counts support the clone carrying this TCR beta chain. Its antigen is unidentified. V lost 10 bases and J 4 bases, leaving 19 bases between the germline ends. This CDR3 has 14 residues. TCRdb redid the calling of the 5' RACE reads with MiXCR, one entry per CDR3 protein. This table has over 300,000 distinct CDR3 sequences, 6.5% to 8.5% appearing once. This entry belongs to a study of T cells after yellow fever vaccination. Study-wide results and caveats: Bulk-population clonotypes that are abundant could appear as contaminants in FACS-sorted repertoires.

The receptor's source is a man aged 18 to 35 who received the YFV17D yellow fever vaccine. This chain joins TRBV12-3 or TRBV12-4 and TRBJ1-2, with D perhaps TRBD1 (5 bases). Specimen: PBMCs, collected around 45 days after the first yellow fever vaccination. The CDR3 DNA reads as TGTGCCACAATGGGGCCCCAGTTTTTCTATGGCTACACCTTC. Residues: CATMGPQFFYGYTF.